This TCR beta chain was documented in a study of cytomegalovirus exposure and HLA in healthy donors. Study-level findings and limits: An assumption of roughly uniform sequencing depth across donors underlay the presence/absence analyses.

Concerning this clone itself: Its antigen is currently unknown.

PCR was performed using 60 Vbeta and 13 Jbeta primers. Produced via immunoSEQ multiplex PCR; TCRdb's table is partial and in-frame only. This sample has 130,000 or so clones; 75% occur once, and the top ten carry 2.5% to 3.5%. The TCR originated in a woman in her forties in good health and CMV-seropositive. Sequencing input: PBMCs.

CDR3 nucleotides: TGTGCCAGCTCACCACAGATGGCGGGGGGGAACACTGAAGCTTTCTTT. This encodes CASSPQMAGGNTEAFF. This chain connects TRBV18 to TRBJ1-1, with D possibly TRBD1 on 5 matching bases. CDR1 is KGHSH, CDR2 LQKENI, per germline. This CDR3 is 16 amino acids long. Trimming left V 1 base short and J 1 base short, with 13 bases between.